This T cell receptor (beta chain) was observed in a study of graft-versus-host responses after intestinal transplantation. To note about this clone: What it binds is not known.

Measured with immunoSEQ multiplex PCR; TCRdb has only the in-frame clones, and not every one. This sample has about 97,000 clones, with 85% to 95% found just once. The sample in question was unstimulated CD8+ T cells sorted from spleen or lymph node cells, obtained before transplant. The clonotype originates from a human donor who was the organ donor for an intestinal transplant.

The CDR3 here is CASRAGTSNPYEQYF. CDR3 sequence (DNA): TGTGCCAGCAGGGCCGGGACTAGCAATCCCTACGAGCAGTACTTC. This chain joins TRBV6-5 and TRBJ2-7; 9 bases match TRBD2. The CDR3 spans 15 residues. Germline V gene lookup returns CDR1 MNHEY and CDR2 SVGAGI. J lost 2 bases, V lost 6 bases, and 8 bases had no gene match.